This T cell receptor (beta chain) was retrieved from a study of identical twins. Findings and limits, study-wide: Within cord blood, abundant beta clonotypes carried fewer insertions, but memory repertoires showed no such trend.

Losses at the gene ends were 6 bases for V and 5 bases for J; bases not matched to a gene: 10. Germline V CDR1 and CDR2: MNHEY, SMNVEV (reference sequence). This CDR3 has 15 residues. This clonotype was observed a few times. Its antigen is unidentified. Each CDR3 protein is one row after TCRdb ran MiXCR on the 5' RACE reads. The sample contains under 900,000 distinct CDR3 sequences, 15% to 20% of which appear only once. The same sample was also used in a study of T cells expressing NK-cell markers.

The receptor's source is a woman between 18 and 29 years old in good health. V gene TRBV27 combines with J gene TRBJ2-1, with 7 bases that match TRBD1. Sequenced: PBMCs. CDR3 residues: CASRTSGQRNNEQFF. The CDR3 DNA follows: TGTGCCAGCAGAACATCGGGACAGAGGAACAATGAGCAGTTCTTC.